This T cell receptor (beta chain) was sequenced in a study of blood T cell repertoires in COVID-19 (dated by TCRdb to about 2020). The study in broad terms: Samples covering the acute and convalescent phases of COVID-19 were provided by collaborators in the United States, Italy and Spain. The prospective study material was composed of cDNA or gDNA derived from T cells, B-cell-depleted T cells, or PBMCs. Deeply sampled blood TCRbeta repertoires from subjects exposed to, actively infected with, or recovered from COVID-19 were included in the dataset. Sample metadata almost always included a de-identified subject ID, COVID-19 status, age in years and sex. Where HLA class I and class II types were available, the types were taken from metadata supplied by the sample provider, not from assay-based typing. Samples were obtained from the ongoing ImmuneRACE study (first 160 participants) and from some 1,300 subjects provided by 6 global collaborators. The repertoires were released in a freely available public database meant as a resource for research on the immune response to SARS-CoV-2. What the research found in general, with its limitations: How much clinical and demographic metadata was included differed by source and by participant, and the metadata was provided uncurated.

One collaborating source in Seattle enrolled patients during active infection and followed them longitudinally through the course of disease. The collaborating institutions used their own protocols to collect whole blood in K2EDTA tubes. For TCRbeta analysis, collaborators shipped samples as frozen whole blood, isolated PBMCs, or DNA extracted from either of those sample types. Comments on this clone: Its antigen specificity is not known. Nothing much larger sits one base from this clone, and base qualities are not available.

V trim: 4 bases; J trim: 6 bases; unmatched bases: 8. Sequences SGHRS (CDR1) and YFSETQ (CDR2) are obtained from the germline V gene. Spanning cysteine to phenylalanine, the CDR3 consists of 16 amino acids. Only the CDR3 DNA stays, 48 bases, in frame from base 1. TCRbeta CDR3 regions were amplified from genomic DNA by means of the immunoSEQ Assay, a bias-controlled multiplex PCR. As for how the authors treated the data: The number of nucleated cells in each sample was estimated from the amplification of reference gene primers within the assay. To quantify the absolute abundance of each unique TCRbeta CDR3 rearrangement, sequence reads were collapsed and filtered. For each sample, productive Simpson clonality was calculated by taking the square root of Simpson's diversity index across productive rearrangements. Held by TCRdb, this immuneACCESS table contains in-frame sequences only and omits some clones. Under half of the omission traces to an unresolved V gene where checked; the cause of the rest is unknown. The DNA gave D and trimming, while V, J and clone size come from that table. This sample has over 250,000 clones in its table, and approximately 84% of those were observed once. The top ten clones comprise about 1.5% of the sample.

This sequence uses TRBV5-1 and TRBJ2-3; TRBD2 aligns with 13 central bases. The TCR sequence derives from a human donor with COVID-19, enrolled during active disease. The donor label of this sample is uncertain. Sequencing was done on a sample of peripheral blood. The CDR3 region: CASSGGLAGDYDTQYF. The DNA sequence reads TGCGCCAGCAGCGGAGGACTAGCGGGAGATTATGATACGCAGTATTTT.